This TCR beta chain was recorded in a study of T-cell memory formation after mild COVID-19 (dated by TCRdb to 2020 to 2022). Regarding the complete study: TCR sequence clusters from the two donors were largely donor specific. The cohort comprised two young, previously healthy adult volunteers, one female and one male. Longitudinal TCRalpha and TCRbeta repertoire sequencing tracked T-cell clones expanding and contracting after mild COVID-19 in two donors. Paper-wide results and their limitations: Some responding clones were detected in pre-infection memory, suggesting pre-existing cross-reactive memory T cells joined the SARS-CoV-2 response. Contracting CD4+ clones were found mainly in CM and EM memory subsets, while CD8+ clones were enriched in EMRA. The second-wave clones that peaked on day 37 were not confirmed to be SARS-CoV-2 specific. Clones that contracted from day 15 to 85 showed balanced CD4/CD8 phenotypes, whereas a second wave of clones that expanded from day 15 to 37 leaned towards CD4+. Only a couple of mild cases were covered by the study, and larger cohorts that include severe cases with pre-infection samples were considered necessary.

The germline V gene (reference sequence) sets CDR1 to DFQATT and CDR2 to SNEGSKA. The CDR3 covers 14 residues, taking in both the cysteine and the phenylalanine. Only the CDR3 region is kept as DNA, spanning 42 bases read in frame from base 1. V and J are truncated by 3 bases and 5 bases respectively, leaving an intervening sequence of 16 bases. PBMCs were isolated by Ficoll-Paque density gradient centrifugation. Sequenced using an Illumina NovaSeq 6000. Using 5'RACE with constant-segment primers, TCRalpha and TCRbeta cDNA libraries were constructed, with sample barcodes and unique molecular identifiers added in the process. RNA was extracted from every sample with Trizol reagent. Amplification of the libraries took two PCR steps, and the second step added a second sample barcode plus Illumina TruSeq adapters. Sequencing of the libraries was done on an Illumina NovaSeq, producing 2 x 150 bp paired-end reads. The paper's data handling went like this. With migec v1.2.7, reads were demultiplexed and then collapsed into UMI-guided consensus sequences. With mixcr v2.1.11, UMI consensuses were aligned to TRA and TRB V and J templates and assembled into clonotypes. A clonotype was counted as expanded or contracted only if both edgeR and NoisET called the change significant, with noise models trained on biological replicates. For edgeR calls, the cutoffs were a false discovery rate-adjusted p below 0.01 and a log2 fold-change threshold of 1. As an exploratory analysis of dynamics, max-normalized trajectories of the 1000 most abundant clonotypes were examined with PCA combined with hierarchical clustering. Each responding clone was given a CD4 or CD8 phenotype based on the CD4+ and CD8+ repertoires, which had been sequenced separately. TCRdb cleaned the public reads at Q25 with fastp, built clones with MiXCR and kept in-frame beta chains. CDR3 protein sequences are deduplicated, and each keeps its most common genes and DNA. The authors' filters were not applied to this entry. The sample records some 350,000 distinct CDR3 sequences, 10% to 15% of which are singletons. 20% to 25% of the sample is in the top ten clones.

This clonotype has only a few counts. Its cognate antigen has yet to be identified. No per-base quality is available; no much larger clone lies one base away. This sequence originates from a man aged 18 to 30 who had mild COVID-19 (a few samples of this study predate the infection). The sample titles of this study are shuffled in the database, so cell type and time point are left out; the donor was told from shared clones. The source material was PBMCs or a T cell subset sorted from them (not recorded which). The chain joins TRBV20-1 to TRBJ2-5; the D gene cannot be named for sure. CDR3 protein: CSASPAQAAETQYF. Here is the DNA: TGCAGTGCTAGTCCTGCCCAGGCCGCGGAGACCCAGTACTTC.